A selection of T cell receptor beta chains follows, all from one sample in a study of metastatic and nonmetastatic thyroid tumors. TCRdb re-analyzed the PCR reads using MiXCR. The sample lists 31,000 or so clones; 15% to 20% were seen once. Sequenced material: blood. The receptors were sampled from a female donor with papillary thyroid cancer or a benign thyroid nodule (not recorded which). Some clones in this sample may be carry-over from other donors' samples. The CDR3 runs from the conserved cysteine through the conserved F or W. The D gene is left open where the match is weak. Only some rows state a clone size, as once, few, many or a class for expanded clones.

TRBV2	many	TRBJ2-1	TRBD2	TGTGCCAGCTCGACTAGCTCTTACAATGAGCAGTTCTTC	CASSTSSYNEQFF
TRBV12-3/TRBV12-4	many	TRBJ1-1	.	TGTGCCAGCAGTTTCGAGTATCGAAACTTGAACACTGAAGCTTTCTTT	CASSFEYRNLNTEAFF
TRBV28	many	TRBJ1-4	TRBD1	TGTGCCAGCAGTATCCGACAGGGAGGGGGGGAAAAACTGTTTTTT	CASSIRQGGGEKLFF
TRBV10-3	.	TRBJ1-2	.	TGTGCCGCCTCGGGTAACTATGGCTACACCTTC	CAASGNYGYTF
TRBV20-1	many	TRBJ1-5	.	TGCAGTGCTAGTTCTAACGCCCAGCCCCAGCATTTT	CSASSNAQPQHF
TRBV20-1	many	TRBJ2-5	.	TGCAGTGCGCTGAGGGGGGGGGAACGGGAGACCCAGTACTTC	CSALRGGERETQYF
TRBV5-1	many	TRBJ2-7	.	TGCGCCAGCAGCTTGGGCAGAAACGAGCAGTACTTC	CASSLGRNEQYF
TRBV19	.	TRBJ1-1	.	TGTGCCAGTGGTATTCGTCCGGGGGCCCCTGAAGGAGCTTTATTT	CASGIRPGAPEGALF
TRBV12-3/TRBV12-4	many	TRBJ2-7	.	TGTGCCAGCAGTCTCTGGGCGGGGCCCTACGAGCAGTACTTC	CASSLWAGPYEQYF
TRBV27	many	TRBJ2-7	.	TGTGCCAGCAGTCCCCGAACAGGGATTTGGAGTAATGAGCAGTACTTC	CASSPRTGIWSNEQYF
TRBV7-2	.	TRBJ1-1	.	TGTGCCAGCAGCCCTCTACAGGCTCTTTACACTGAAGCTTTCTTT	CASSPLQALYTEAFF
TRBV6-1	.	TRBJ2-1	.	TGTGCGAGCAGTGAAGCGCTGGACAATACCTACAATGAGCAGTTCTTC	CASSEALDNTYNEQFF
TRBV20-1	.	TRBJ2-7	TRBD2	TGCAGTGCTAGGACTAGCGGGAACTACGAGCAGTACTTC	CSARTSGNYEQYF
TRBV7-3	many	TRBJ2-5	.	TGTGCCAGCAGCTTAACGGGGACGGTGGGAGAGACCCAGTACTTC	CASSLTGTVGETQYF
TRBV6-2/TRBV6-3	few	TRBJ2-3	.	TGTGCCAGCAGTTACCCTGGACGTGGAGGCACAGATACGCAGTATTTT	CASSYPGRGGTDTQYF
TRBV4-3	.	TRBJ2-5	.	TGCGCCAGCAGCCAATATCTCCCGGGAGAGGGACAGACCCAGTACTTC	CASSQYLPGEGQTQYF
TRBV5-6	many	TRBJ1-6	.	TGTGCCAGCAGCTTAGGGGGGTCTTTCGGCTTTAATTCACCCCTCCACTTT	CASSLGGSFGFNSPLHF
TRBV27	many	TRBJ1-3	TRBD1	TGTGCCAGCAGGCATTTCCCAGGGGGAGCGGGAAACACCATATATTTT	CASRHFPGGAGNTIYF
TRBV9	many	TRBJ2-7	TRBD2	TGTGCCAGCAGCATGGGACTAGCGGGTTCCTACGAGCAGTACTTC	CASSMGLAGSYEQYF
TRBV5-1	many	TRBJ2-1	.	TGCGCCAGCAGAGTTTGGGGCCGGCCCAACAATGAGCAGTTCTTC	CASRVWGRPNNEQFF
TRBV20-1	many	TRBJ1-2	TRBD1	TGCAGTGCTAGAGATATGGACAGGGGTAGCTATGGCTACACCTTC	CSARDMDRGSYGYTF
TRBV6-1	few	TRBJ2-3	.	TGTGCCAGCAGTGGCCCCCGGTGTCCCCACACAGATACGCAGTATTTT	CASSGPRCPHTDTQYF
TRBV19	.	TRBJ2-2	.	TGTGCCAGTAGTAACCCCTGGCAGGGGAACGGGGAGCTGTTTTTT	CASSNPWQGNGELFF
TRBV28	many	TRBJ1-1	.	TGTGCCAGCAGCCCCCCGGGGAGGGTGAACACTGAAGCTTTCTTT	CASSPPGRVNTEAFF
TRBV6-2/TRBV6-3	few	TRBJ2-1	.	TGTGCCAGCATCGGTGCGGTCAATGAGCAGTTCTTC	CASIGAVNEQFF
TRBV29-1	many	TRBJ2-7	.	TGCAGCGGCCCGGGAGAGAACTCCTACGAGCAGTACTTC	CSGPGENSYEQYF
TRBV6-1	few	TRBJ1-2	TRBD1	TGTGCCAGCAACCACAGGGGCCCCGTCTACACCTTC	CASNHRGPVYTF
TRBV27	.	TRBJ2-2	TRBD2	TGTGCCAGCAGTTTTAGCGGGTTAGGGGAGCTGTTTTTT	CASSFSGLGELFF
TRBV12-3/TRBV12-4	medium-sized	TRBJ1-2	TRBD1	TGTGCCAGCAGTTTGGGACAGGGACGTGGCTACACCTTC	CASSLGQGRGYTF
TRBV11-3	many	TRBJ2-1	TRBD2	TGTGCCAGCAGCACACCGTGGGAGGGTGGAAATGAGCAGTTCTTC	CASSTPWEGGNEQFF
TRBV5-4	many	TRBJ1-5	TRBD1	TGTGCCAGCAGCTTACAGGGGGTGAGTCAGCCCCAGCATTTT	CASSLQGVSQPQHF
TRBV11-2	.	TRBJ2-3	TRBD1	TGTGCCAGCAGTCATAGGCGGGACAGGGGAACAGATACGCAGTATTTT	CASSHRRDRGTDTQYF
TRBV6-2/TRBV6-3	.	TRBJ2-7	TRBD2	TGTGCCAGCAGCGTACTAGCGGGGGACTACGATCAGTACTTC	CASSVLAGDYDQYF
TRBV6-1	.	TRBJ1-2	TRBD1	TGTGCCAGCAGTGAAGCAGAGGGGGCGCGTGGTTACACCTTC	CASSEAEGARGYTF
TRBV28	many	TRBJ2-1	.	TGTGCCAGCAGTTTCCAGGCCTCTAGCTCCTACAATGAGCAGTTCTTC	CASSFQASSSYNEQFF
TRBV6-1	few	TRBJ1-6	TRBD1	TGTGCCAGCAGTCAGGACAGGAGATATTCACCCCTCCACTTT	CASSQDRRYSPLHF
TRBV12-3/TRBV12-4	many	TRBJ2-3	.	TGTGCCAGCAGTTTATCCCAATCAGATACGCAGTATTTT	CASSLSQSDTQYF
TRBV7-8	many	TRBJ2-7	TRBD2	TGTGCCAGCACCCTAATAGCGGGAGGGATTTACGAGCAGTACTTC	CASTLIAGGIYEQYF
TRBV27	many	TRBJ2-7	.	TGTGCCAGCACCCTCTCTCCCGTCTCCGAGCAGTACTTC	CASTLSPVSEQYF
TRBV20-1	many	TRBJ1-1	.	TGCAGTGCTAGTAAGACTCGGGCTGAAGCTTTCTTT	CSASKTRAEAFF
TRBV2	many	TRBJ2-5	TRBD2	TGTGCCAGCACGTCGACTAGCGGGACTCCCGGGGAGACCCAGTACTTC	CASTSTSGTPGETQYF
TRBV7-8	many	TRBJ1-1	.	TGTGCCAGCAGCTTAGTGGGTGGGAACACTGAAGCTTTCTTT	CASSLVGGNTEAFF
TRBV20-1	.	TRBJ1-2	TRBD1	TGCAGTGCTAAAGATCCGACAGGGAGAGACTATGGCTACACCTTC	CSAKDPTGRDYGYTF
TRBV5-6	.	TRBJ2-1	TRBD1	TGTGCCAGCAGCAAGGGGGCGGGTTACAATGAGCAGTTCTTC	CASSKGAGYNEQFF
TRBV6-1	many	TRBJ1-2	.	TGTGCCAGCAAAAAAGGGGTTGACTATGGCTACACCTTC	CASKKGVDYGYTF
TRBV9	few	TRBJ2-5	TRBD1	TGTGCCAGCAGCGTTGACTTTGGGACAGGGGGCGCGGAGACCCAGTACTTC	CASSVDFGTGGAETQYF